Listed below are T cell receptor beta chains from one sample, sequenced in a study of regulatory T cells in long-lasting Graves disease. Via MiXCR, TCRdb re-called the multiplex PCR reads, giving one row per CDR3 protein. The table shows more than 300,000 distinct CDR3 sequences, with about 19% occurring only once. This specimen was peripheral blood mononuclear cells (PBMCs), taken when the disease was refractory, from a patient treated with antithyroid drugs. These receptors came from a female donor with Graves disease. Both conserved end residues are part of each CDR3. Fields, in order: V gene, CDR3 protein.

TRBV7-9,CASSFSRVKVDEKLFF
TRBV12-3/TRBV12-4,CASSLTASNQPQHF
TRBV3-1,CASSQTSGGIETQYF
TRBV27,CASSTGGSYEQYF
TRBV6-1,CASSGSTNQPQHF
TRBV7-9,CASSWFEGGHTEAFF
TRBV20-1,CSAYGLANSPLHF
TRBV5-6,CASSPNAAIVLYGYTF
TRBV7-9,CASSHPRGQSYEQYF
TRBV7-3,CASSAVPAGARETQYF
TRBV20-1,CSARDDGTPIGEQYF
TRBV7-2,CASSFPSLAGGPDTQYF
TRBV7-2,CASSLGRVTQKGRNQPQHF
TRBV19,CASSSPGQGAQNTEAFF
TRBV10-3,CAISNRGRTGELFF
TRBV15,CATSSPGTGSQETQYF
TRBV30,CAWSFGGSLYEQYF
TRBV28,CASSFSRGTGRFGELFF
TRBV18,CASSPRSYYEQYF
TRBV20-1,CSARDQGAESPLHF
TRBV18,CASSETTASGRAQQYF
TRBV18,CASSPRDRGLRNTEAFF
TRBV6-1,CASSGNTGELFF
TRBV19,CASSFGGRDNYGYTF
TRBV15,CATSRDRAAVSYTF
TRBV12-3/TRBV12-4,CASSLGTPSSYEQYF
TRBV27,CASSLSPLGGETQYF
TRBV6-1,CASRAFPGEAAYEQYF
TRBV3-1,CASSPEHSNTEAFF
TRBV2,CASTYTEAFF
TRBV7-8,CASSLAQVYLTGELFF
TRBV10-1,CASSGSVGQPQHF
TRBV19,CASSIGGGGNQPQHF
TRBV7-9,CASSPRLNNYGYTF
TRBV28,CASRAGWVLNPYEQYF
TRBV20-1,CSARERRDRQPQHF
TRBV27,CASSALWGGETQYF
TRBV3-1,CASSQRSYEQYF
TRBV2,CASSVGWSPRETQYF
TRBV5-1,CASSFRNNGHEQYF
TRBV3-1,CASSKTYGQYF
TRBV7-2,CASSDYRVGANVLTF
TRBV7-2,CASSLPSLGPQYF
TRBV2,CASSEGLAVTDTQYF
TRBV19,CASSMGHPSAYEQYF
TRBV7-9,CASTDDRVGEQYF
TRBV7-9,CASSLPGGLQETQYF
TRBV27,CASSDTGTGGGQPQHF
TRBV7-9,CASRGSNYGYTF
TRBV6-9,CASSYSGHGLSGNTIYF
TRBV20-1,CSASGTKNNEQFF
TRBV6-1,CASSHPRASGAQYF
TRBV30,CAWSRGHGETQYF
TRBV5-1,CASSLLSSGGHTEAFF